This TCR beta chain appears in the sequencing data of a study of response to subunit inactivated influenza vaccine (dated 2018 in TCRdb). Some background on the complete study: The study used deep quantitative T cell receptor repertoire profiling to track responses to a trivalent subunit inactivated influenza vaccine. Beyond this particular receptor, the publication reports: The authors proposed that each seasonal influenza vaccination may bring in only a limited number of new T cells.

The junction shows trimming of 5 bases on V and 3 bases on J, plus 11 bases between the germline ends. The CDR3 runs 15 amino acids, cysteine and phenylalanine included. Of all the DNA, just the CDR3 is kept, 45 bases in frame from base 1. CDR1 and CDR2, looked up from the germline V gene, are SGHAT and FQNNGV. About this clonotype: It has no known antigen specificity. No much larger clone is present one base from it, and per-base qualities are unavailable.

Library creation used RT-PCR. Instrument used: Illumina HiSeq 2500. In TCRdb, the public reads were trimmed at Q25 with fastp and aligned with MiXCR, with productive beta chains retained. Each CDR3 protein appears once, grouped with its most common genes and DNA. This sample gives 750,000 to 850,000 distinct CDR3 sequences in total; around 18% of them show up just once. The leading ten clones occupy 11% of the sample. The rearranged segments are TRBV11-2 and TRBJ1-6, with no D gene named confidently. The receptor's source is a man aged 45-65 years who received an inactivated influenza vaccine. Donor details come from another sample of the same person, matched by shared clones. The material was PBMCs from blood, obtained roughly 5 days after vaccination. The CDR3 has the sequence CASSPEVDYNSPLHF. The DNA is as follows: TGTGCCAGCAGCCCCGAGGTAGACTATAATTCACCCCTCCACTTT.